The 14 T cell receptor beta chains below come from one sample, sequenced in a study of cytomegalovirus exposure and HLA in healthy donors listed by TCRdb under 2017. Libraries were prepared through the immunoSEQ multiplex PCR assay. The multiplex PCR relied on a mix of 60 forward primers for TCR Vbeta segments and 13 reverse primers for TCR Jbeta segments. TCRdb re-hosts the immuneACCESS table, in-frame sequences only. Its copies lack some clones; in the studies checked, an unresolved V gene accounts for under half of them, and the cause for the rest is not known. Present in this sample are 110,000 or so clones, around 68% of which were seen just once. The ten biggest clones cover roughly 12% of the sample. Sequenced material: PBMCs. These receptors were collected from a woman between 45 and 60 years old in good health and CMV-seropositive.

The rearrangement uses TRBV5-4 and TRBJ2-6, with D possibly TRBD1 on 5 matching bases. V was pared by 1 base and J by 4 bases, with 9 bases between. CDR1 SGHNT and CDR2 YYREEE come from the germline V gene (reference sequence). This CDR3 spans 15 amino acids. CDR3 sequence reads: CASSLPGIGANVLTF. DNA for the CDR3: TGTGCCAGCAGCTTGCCAGGGATAGGGGCCAACGTCCTGACTTTC.

This clone has only a few counts. This chain joins TRBV6-1 and TRBJ2-1, with D perhaps matching TRBD2 (5 bases). The CDR3 is 13 amino acids. V was pared by 3 bases and J by 16 bases, with 19 bases between. The germline V gene encodes CDR1 MNHNS and CDR2 SASEGT. In DNA, the CDR3 is TGTGCCAGCAGTGAGGGCCTGTCGGGGTTGCGCTTCTTC. Amino acids: CASSEGLSGLRFF.

The chain is built from TRBV2 and TRBJ2-1; weak D call: TRBD1 (6 bases). Germline V gene sequence: CDR1 SNHLY, CDR2 FYNNEI. V lost 4 bases, J lost 4 bases, and 8 bases lay in between. The CDR3 consists of 13 residues. This chain's CDR3 is CASSGTDYNEQFF. The DNA of the CDR3 is TGTGCCAGCAGTGGGACAGATTACAATGAGCAGTTCTTC.

The chain joins TRBV7-3 to TRBJ2-7; D is perhaps TRBD2 (6 bases). CDR1 SGHTA and CDR2 FQGTGA come from the germline V gene. This CDR3 region has 14 residues. V lost 2 bases and J lost 2, with 10 bases in between. The CDR3 sequence: CASSLHGGPYEQYF. The CDR3 region has the DNA TGTGCCAGCAGCTTACACGGAGGGCCCTACGAGCAGTACTTC.

This clone has just a few counts. The chain combines TRBV10-2 with TRBJ2-5; 9 bases are shared with TRBD1. With V trimmed by 3 bases and J by 5 bases, 4 bases remained unmatched. The CDR3 runs to 14 residues. From germline, CDR1 is WSHSY and CDR2 SAAADI. The CDR3 region has the DNA TGCGCCAGCAGTGATCACAGGGGGCAGGAGACCCAGTACTTC. This codes for CASSDHRGQETQYF.

The chain is built from TRBV30 and TRBJ2-3, with 13 positions matching TRBD2. The CDR3 is 14 amino acids. The ends lost 5 bases at V and 3 bases at J; junction bases unmatched: 2. Germline V lookup: CDR1 GTSNPN, CDR2 SVGIG (reference sequence). CDR3 bases: TGTGCCTGGGGACTAGCGGGGGCTACAGATACGCAGTATTTT. Residues: CAWGLAGATDTQYF.

The chain carries TRBV29-1 and TRBJ2-5; TRBD2 matches at 9 bases. The CDR3 consists of 14 residues. Germline-derived CDR1 and CDR2 are SQVTM and ANQGSEA. The trim removed 6 bases at V and 5 bases at J, leaving 10 bases unmatched. The CDR3 reads CSVPKAGGPETQYF. The CDR3 DNA reads as TGCAGCGTCCCTAAGGCGGGAGGGCCGGAGACCCAGTACTTC.

The rearrangement uses TRBV11-2 and TRBJ2-1; D perhaps matches TRBD2 (6 bases). V was pared by 1 base and J by 8 bases, with 12 bases between. This CDR3 has 14 amino acids. Germline assignment: CDR1 SGHAT and CDR2 FQNNGV. The CDR3 bases are TGTGCCAGCAGCTTAGTTGGGGGAGGCTATGAGCAGTTCTTC. This gives the protein CASSLVGGGYEQFF.

This CDR3 is CASSGRDRQETQYF. CDR3 sequence (DNA): TGCGCCAGCAGTGGGAGGGACAGGCAAGAGACCCAGTACTTC. The chain is built from TRBV10-1 and TRBJ2-5; 8 nucleotides agree with TRBD1. CDR3 length equals 14 residues. Germline CDR1 and CDR2: WNHNN and SYGVQD (reference sequence). V trimming: 4 bases; J trimming: 2 bases; junction bases outside the gene matches: 3.

The chain is built from TRBV28 and TRBJ1-2, with D unclear. V shed 4 bases and J shed 8 bases, with 20 bases lying between them. The CDR3 runs to 15 residues. CDR1 is MDHEN and CDR2 is SYDVKM in the germline V gene. CDR3 coding DNA: TGTGCCAGCAGTTCTCACCTGACTCCCGGCATCGGCTACACCTTC. Translation gives CASSSHLTPGIGYTF.

Here the CDR3 DNA reads TGTGCCTGGAGTGTACTCTCCGCCGGGACTAGAGCAGATACGCAGTATTTT. Translating it yields CAWSVLSAGTRADTQYF. This rearrangement joins TRBV30 to TRBJ2-3, with 8 positions matching TRBD2. Germline-derived CDR1 and CDR2 are GTSNPN and SVGIG (reference sequence). V trimming: 0 bases; J trimming: 4 bases; junction bases outside the gene matches: 12. The CDR3 consists of 17 residues.

V gene TRBV11-3 combines with J gene TRBJ2-7; 10 bases line up with TRBD1. Looked up from germline, CDR1 is SGHNT and CDR2 is YENEEA. The CDR3 loop spans 14 amino acids. After removal of 5 bases from V and 6 bases from J, the junction contained 7 bases not matched to a gene. DNA for the CDR3: TGTGCCAGCAGCGTGTCCGGGACAGGGGCCGAGCAGTACTTC. It encodes CASSVSGTGAEQYF.

This clone was seen just once. The V gene is TRBV5-1, the J gene TRBJ1-4, with D possibly TRBD1 on 6 matching bases. The V gene lost 5 bases and the J gene lost 4 bases, with 15 bases spanning the gap. The length of the CDR3 is 15 residues. The V gene's germline CDR1 is SGHRS and CDR2 YFSETQ. This chain's CDR3 is CASRNSGQYNEKLFF. The CDR3 DNA follows: TGCGCCAGCAGAAATTCCGGACAGTATAATGAAAAACTGTTTTTT.

The chain employs TRBV5-4 and TRBJ1-1, with TRBD1 identical over 9 bases. V lost 5 bases to trimming and J lost 9 bases; unmatched junction nucleotides: 17. This CDR3 spans 16 amino acids. The germline CDR1 and CDR2 sequences are SGHNT and YYREEE (reference sequence). The CDR3 loop reads CASSPPSSADRGQAFF. The CDR3, as DNA: TGTGCCAGCAGTCCACCTTCAAGCGCGGACAGGGGACAAGCTTTCTTT. Full variable domain (rest looked up from reference TRBV5-4 and TRBJ1-1): ETGVTQSPTHLIKTRGQQVTLRCSSQSGHNTVSWYQQALGQGPQFIFQYYREEENGRGNFPPRFSGLQFPNYSSELNVNALELDDSALYLCASSPPSSADRGQAFFGQGTRLTVV.